The rows below give T cell receptor beta chains drawn from one sample of a study of CD8+ T cells in alopecia areata. Only in-frame clones appear in the TCRdb table, and some are missing; sequencing was by immunoSEQ multiplex PCR. Of 200,000 or so clones in the sample, approximately 38% were seen once. The source was CD4+ T cells sorted from blood, collected at roughly week 30, from a patient treated with tofacitinib. The receptors derive from a human donor with alopecia areata. CDR3s include the opening cysteine and the closing phenylalanine or tryptophan. D genes are given only for firm matches. Clone size appears in some rows only: once, few, many, or a class for an expanded clone.

j_call clone_size cdr3_length v_call d_call cdr3_nt cdr3_aa
TRBJ1-1 . 12 TRBV5-6 . TGTGCCAGCAGCCGGTTGAACACTGAAGCTTTCTTT CASSRLNTEAFF
TRBJ2-1 few 12 TRBV25-1 . TGTGCCAGCAGTGAAAGGACTATTGAGCAGTTCTTC CASSERTIEQFF
TRBJ1-4 many 14 TRBV6-6 . TGTGCCAGCAGACAGGGCTCGGTTAATGAAAAACTGTTTTTT CASRQGSVNEKLFF
TRBJ1-2 . 12 TRBV30 TRBD1 TGTGCCTGGCAGGGACAGGGCTATGGCTACACCTTC CAWQGQGYGYTF
TRBJ2-7 few 16 TRBV6-5 . TGTGCCAGCAGTTACTCGACGTCAGGCCTGTCCTACGAGCAGTACTTC CASSYSTSGLSYEQYF
TRBJ2-5 . 11 TRBV5-1 . TGCGCCAGCAGAGAGCAAGAGACCCAGTACTTC CASREQETQYF
TRBJ2-1 few 17 TRBV18 TRBD2 TGTGCCAGCTCACCAGGGACTAGCGGGAGCTCCTACAATGAGCAGTTCTTC CASSPGTSGSSYNEQFF
TRBJ2-1 . 15 TRBV11-2 . TGTGCCAGCAGCTTAGTCGATTACTCCTACAATGAGCAGTTCTTC CASSLVDYSYNEQFF
TRBJ2-3 . 16 TRBV6-5 . TGTGCCAGCAGTTACTCGCGCCCCTCCGGATCAGATACGCAGTATTTT CASSYSRPSGSDTQYF
TRBJ1-4 . 16 TRBV15 . TGTGCCACCAGCAAACTTGGGGGGGCAACTAATGAAAAACTGTTTTTT CATSKLGGATNEKLFF
TRBJ1-1 . 13 TRBV9 . TGTGCCAGCAGCGGTTGGGGGAACACTGAAGCTTTCTTT CASSGWGNTEAFF
TRBJ2-7 . 15 TRBV7-2 . TGTGCCAGCAGCTTGAGGGCAGACAAACTCTACGAGCAGTACTTC CASSLRADKLYEQYF
TRBJ1-5 few 14 TRBV5-1 . TGCGCCAGCAGCTCGTCAGGGGGCAATCAGCCCCAGCATTTT CASSSSGGNQPQHF
TRBJ2-1 . 14 TRBV5-4 . TGTGCCAGCAGCTTGGGTAGGACAGACAATGAGCAGTTCTTC CASSLGRTDNEQFF
TRBJ1-1 few 13 TRBV30 . TGTGCCTGGGGAGACAGGCCCAACACTGAAGCTTTCTTT CAWGDRPNTEAFF
TRBJ2-7 . 14 TRBV6-5 TRBD1 TGTGCCAGCAGTACCGGGACAGGGTCCTACGAGCAGTACTTC CASSTGTGSYEQYF
TRBJ2-7 . 14 TRBV6-6 . TGTGCCAGCAGTTACTCGAGGGACGTCTACGAGCAGTACTTC CASSYSRDVYEQYF
TRBJ2-5 few 15 TRBV7-2 TRBD2 TGTGCCAGCAGCCAGCTAGCGGGAGTTATAGAGACCCAGTACTTC CASSQLAGVIETQYF
TRBJ1-1 few 13 TRBV10-2 . . CASILDVGTEAFF
TRBJ2-7 . 15 TRBV4-2 TRBD1 TGTGCCAGCAGCCTGACAGGGGATGGGGCCTACGAGCAGTACTTC CASSLTGDGAYEQYF
TRBJ1-2 . 13 TRBV9 . TGTGCCAGCAGCGTAGGCCAGGCCTATGGCTACACCTTC CASSVGQAYGYTF
TRBJ1-1 few 12 TRBV7-9 TRBD1 TGTGCCAGCAGCTTAGAGAGGGGGCAAGCTTTCTTT CASSLERGQAFF
TRBJ2-3 . 16 TRBV5-1 TRBD2 TGCGCCAGCAGCTTGGTGGCGGGGGTACTCACAGATACGCAGTATTTT CASSLVAGVLTDTQYF
TRBJ1-1 few 14 TRBV4-1 . TGCGCCAGCAGCCAAGCCCCAAGAAACACTGAAGCTTTCTTT CASSQAPRNTEAFF
TRBJ1-2 . 14 TRBV6-6 . TGTGCCAGCAGTCGGTCGGACTCCATCTATGGCTACACCTTC CASSRSDSIYGYTF
TRBJ1-2 . 15 TRBV19 . TGTGCCAGTAGTCAACCTCTTGGGGGAGGGAGTGGCTACACCTTC CASSQPLGGGSGYTF